The source of this T cell receptor (beta chain) is a study of T-cell memory formation after mild COVID-19. Constant-segment primers served in 5'RACE that generated TCR alpha and TCR beta cDNA libraries bearing sample barcodes and UMIs. TCRdb called the 5' RACE reads again in MiXCR, with one record for every CDR3 protein. The table includes 270,000 or so distinct CDR3 sequences, around 17% detected once. The V gene's germline CDR1 is KGHDR and CDR2 SFDVKD. The CDR3 runs 16 residues. Trimming left V 3 bases short and J 4 bases short, with 16 bases between. Regarding this clonotype: Its antigen is not known.

Findings and caveats of the study: Day 37-peaking second-wave clones had unconfirmed SARS-CoV-2 specificity. Memory cells collected pre-infection included some clones that later responded, suggesting cross-reactive memory joined.

Sequences were obtained from PBMCs or a T cell subset sorted from them (not recorded which). The genes are TRBV24-1 and TRBJ2-3; D possibly matches TRBD1 or TRBD2 (5 bases each). The TCR comes from a young man who had mild COVID-19 (a few samples of this study predate the infection). Cell type and time point are not known. CDR3 region: CATSDGGRIHPDTQYF. CDR3 coding DNA: TGTGCCACCAGTGATGGGGGACGGATACATCCAGATACGCAGTATTTT.